The clone carrying this TCR beta chain was counted only a few times. The antigen is not known. This entry belongs to a study of blood T cells in healthy people across ages. Notes on the study in general: Unknown donor CMV status possibly confounded expanded clonotype changes.

Primed by a sample-barcoded 5' primer and a J-beta primer mix, a second PCR proceeded for about 6 to 12 cycles. Using its own MiXCR run on the 5' RACE reads, TCRdb lists one record per CDR3 protein. The data contain fewer than 1,200,000 distinct CDR3 sequences, around 25% of them singletons. These records were also assigned to another study, of T cells of mothers and their children. This second study says: Related mother-child pairs shared marginally more repertoire than unrelated pairs, though not significantly. Persisting microchimeric T cell clones went undetected.

The material sequenced was blood. The source of this sequence is a girl aged 2-10 years in good health.

CDR3 bases: TGCAGCGTTGGGGAGACAGGGGTTGAGACCCAGTACTTC. Its translation: CSVGETGVETQYF. The chain joins TRBV29-1 to TRBJ2-5; 8 bases align to TRBD1. The CDR3 contains 13 residues. With V trimmed by 4 bases and J by 5 bases, 6 bases remained unmatched. Looked up from germline, CDR1 is SQVTM and CDR2 is ANQGSEA.